The present T cell receptor (beta chain) was sequenced within a study of T cell responses to AZD1222 COVID-19 vaccine. Study-level results: Once two AZD1222 doses were given, Spike-specific TCR breadth and depth went up. Baseline serostatus was positive in only 5 to 7 AZD1222 recipients. CD4 TCRs associated with vaccination spanned spike, dominating at 160-218 and 743-854.

Timing groups of about 4 and about 12 weeks for second doses were pooled. The CDR3 contains 16 residues. The V gene lost 4 bases and the J gene lost 2 bases, with 17 bases spanning the gap. In germline, CDR1 is SGHTA, CDR2 FQGNSA. Libraries were prepared by immunoSEQ multiplex PCR; TCRdb keeps only in-frame clonotypes and omits some of them. The sample has about 160,000 clones, around 90% seen once. This clone showed up just once. Its cognate antigen is unknown. Material: peripheral blood, obtained 28 days after the second AZD1222 dose. V gene TRBV7-2 combines with J gene TRBJ2-5; perhaps TRBD2 as D (6 bases). The TCR was taken from an adult who received the AZD1222 COVID-19 vaccine. CDR3 sequence reads: CASSYPPGTEQETQYF. The CDR3 DNA sequence: TGTGCCAGCAGCTATCCCCCCGGGACTGAGCAAGAGACCCAGTACTTC.